These 8 T cell receptor beta chains originate from one sample sequenced in a study of response to subunit inactivated influenza vaccine. TCRdb ran MiXCR on the RT-PCR reads and lists one entry per CDR3 protein. The repertoire includes around 570,000 distinct CDR3 sequences, 7.6% of them detected once, and 10% to 15% sits in the top ten. The sample consisted of PBMCs from blood, taken approximately 25 months after vaccination. The receptors here all came from a man aged 50 to 75 who received an inactivated influenza vaccine.

This sequence joins TRBV20-1 and TRBJ2-3; possibly TRBD1 for D (6 bases). The germline V and J ends were trimmed by 0 bases and 2 bases, with 15 bases remaining between them. The CDR3 is made up of 16 amino acids. In germline, CDR1 is DFQATT, CDR2 SNEGSKA (reference sequence). The CDR3 loop reads CSARDYRAPTTDTQYF. The CDR3 DNA reads TGCAGTGCTAGAGATTACAGGGCCCCCACCACAGATACGCAGTATTTT.

This clonotype was observed a few times. The chain uses TRBV20-1 and TRBJ2-1, with 14 nucleotides matching TRBD2. Per the germline V gene, CDR1 is DFQATT and CDR2 is SNEGSKA (reference sequence). The CDR3 runs to 13 residues. CDR3 nucleotides: TGCAGCTCTGGACTAGCGGGAGGAAATGAGCAGTTCTTC. This codes for CSSGLAGGNEQFF.

This chain uses TRBV12-3 or TRBV12-4 with TRBJ1-2; the D gene is possibly TRBD1 (5 bases). The CDR3 consists of 14 residues. V was clipped by 7 bases and J by 8 bases, with 20 bases between them. The CDR3 bases are TGTGCCAGCAACAACCGGTTGGGGGAAGGAGGCTACACCTTC. It is translated as CASNNRLGEGGYTF.

V usage is TRBV2 and J usage is TRBJ2-1; 13 bases fit TRBD2. In germline, CDR1 is SNHLY, CDR2 FYNNEI. This CDR3 region has 16 residues. V trimming: 8 bases; J trimming: 12 bases; junction bases outside the gene matches: 16. The CDR3: CASVSDGLAGALGQFF. The DNA for the CDR3 is TGTGCCAGCGTCTCAGATGGACTAGCGGGGGCATTGGGGCAGTTCTTC.

About this clonotype: With a much larger clone just one base away, this may be a read error. The rearrangement links TRBV20-1 to TRBJ2-2; 14 bases line up with TRBD2. The germline V gene encodes CDR1 DFQATT and CDR2 SNEGSKA (reference sequence). This CDR3 contains 16 residues. The CDR3 reads CCAPGLAGVITGELFF. CDR3 DNA: TGCTGTGCCCCGGGACTAGCGGGAGTAATTACCGGGGAGCTGTTTTTT.

Many counts were recorded for this clonotype. The V gene is TRBV6-1, the J gene TRBJ1-5, with D perhaps TRBD1 (6 bases). Germline values: CDR1 MNHNS, CDR2 SASEGT. V was cut by 6 bases and J by 7 bases, with 16 bases left in between. The CDR3 contains 14 residues. CDR3 DNA: TGTGCCAGCAGCCGAGGACAGCCGGCCCAGCCCCAGCATTTT. This gives the protein CASSRGQPAQPQHF.

The sample holds a few counts of this clonotype. This chain uses TRBV12-3 or TRBV12-4 with TRBJ2-1; 7 bases map to TRBD2. V trimming: 5 bases; J trimming: 4 bases; junction bases outside the gene matches: 8. The CDR3 sequence is 15 residues long. The CDR3 DNA sequence: TGTGCCAGCAGTGGGACTAACAATTTTTACAATGAGCAGTTCTTC. Encoded protein: CASSGTNNFYNEQFF.

This clonotype was seen a few times. The chain has TRBV14 and TRBJ2-7, with D unclear. The ends were cut back, 3 bases at V and 1 base at J, with 4 bases in the middle. Germline V gene sequence: CDR1 SGHDN, CDR2 FVKESK. The length of the CDR3 is 12 residues. CDR3 nucleotide sequence: TGTGCCAGCAGCCAGTGGTCCTACGAGCAGTACTTC. Translation: CASSQWSYEQYF.